Presented here are 28 T cell receptor beta chains from one specimen sequenced in a study of blood T cell repertoires in COVID-19. The data were produced by immunoSEQ multiplex PCR, yet TCRdb's version contains in-frame clones alone and is incomplete. This sample carries 95,000 to 100,000 clones, 85% to 95% of them seen once, and the ten largest clones take more than 5%. Material for sequencing was peripheral blood. The source is a man over 45 with active COVID-19.

This clone was found once. The V and J genes are TRBV6-1 and TRBJ2-7, with no clear D. Germline V gives CDR1 MNHNS, CDR2 SASEGT. Trimming took 3 bases from V and 3 from J, leaving 9 bases between them. The CDR3 is 13 amino acids. The CDR3: CASSEVPGYEQYF. Written as DNA, the CDR3 is TGTGCCAGCAGTGAGGTTCCGGGCTACGAGCAGTACTTC.

In its sample, this clone was seen once. The chain recombines TRBV28 with TRBJ1-2; possibly TRBD1 for D (6 bases). V lost 5 bases to trimming and J lost 3 bases, with 10 bases between them. The V gene's germline CDR1 is MDHEN and CDR2 SYDVKM. This CDR3 region has 13 residues. CDR3 protein: CASSPGQHYGYTF. The CDR3, as DNA: TGTGCCAGCAGTCCGGGACAACACTATGGCTACACCTTC.

The V and J genes are TRBV7-9 and TRBJ2-1; 7 nucleotides align to TRBD2. Germline assignment: CDR1 SEHNR and CDR2 FQNEAQ (reference sequence). The CDR3 consists of 16 residues. V was pared by 0 bases and J by 5 bases, with 7 bases of the junction left unmatched. The CDR3 nucleotides read TGTGCCAGCAGCTTAGCGCTCGGGAGGCCCCACAATGAGCAGTTCTTC. It codes for CASSLALGRPHNEQFF.

This clone has only one observation. This chain connects TRBV5-1 to TRBJ2-3; 9 bases line up with TRBD2. With 5 bases clipped from V and 3 bases from J, the junction kept 4 bases outside the gene matches. Germline CDR1 SGHRS, CDR2 YFSETQ. This CDR3 is built from 14 residues. Here the CDR3 reads CASRPLAGTDTQYF. In DNA form, the CDR3 reads TGCGCCAGCAGACCTCTAGCGGGGACAGATACGCAGTATTTT.

V and J are TRBV30 and TRBJ1-2, with 8 positions matching TRBD1. Germline trimming cut 5 bases from V and 8 bases from J; bases unmatched to any gene: 4. The CDR3 covers 11 residues. The germline gives CDR1 GTSNPN, CDR2 SVGIG (reference sequence). CDR3 sequence: CAWGDRRGYTF. CDR3 DNA: TGTGCCTGGGGGGACAGGAGGGGCTACACCTTC.

This chain joins TRBV2 and TRBJ1-6; TRBD1 aligns across 8 bases. Germline values: CDR1 SNHLY, CDR2 FYNNEI. After removal of 0 bases from V and 12 bases from J, the junction contained 13 bases not matched to a gene. The CDR3 is 17 residues long. This chain's CDR3 is CASSEAVGRGLVLPLHF. CDR3 DNA sequence: TGTGCCAGCAGTGAAGCTGTCGGCAGGGGGCTAGTTTTACCCCTCCACTTT.

This chain uses TRBV27 with TRBJ2-1; tentative D call: TRBD2 (6 bases). The V gene lost 4 bases and the J gene lost 8 bases, with 18 bases spanning the gap. The V gene's germline CDR1 is MNHEY and CDR2 SMNVEV (reference sequence). The CDR3 length is 15 residues. CDR3 amino acids: CASSSPTRAVDEQFF. The CDR3 DNA is TGTGCCAGCAGTTCCCCGACTAGAGCAGTCGATGAGCAGTTCTTC.

The rearrangement uses TRBV21-1 and TRBJ2-5; the table's D call of TRBD1 was not tested on the DNA. TRBV21-1 represents a pseudogene. There are 16 residues in the CDR3. DNA of the CDR3: TGTGCCAGCAGCAATAAGGGGGAGCACCTCCAAGAGACCCAGTACTTC. Amino acids: CASSNKGEHLQETQYF.

This clone was observed a handful of times. V gene TRBV7-2 combines with J gene TRBJ2-2, with 8 nucleotides matching TRBD2. This CDR3 is built from 15 residues. V was pared by 5 bases and J by 2 bases, with 4 bases of the junction left unmatched. CDR1 and CDR2 (germline): SGHTA, FQGNSA. The CDR3 nucleotides are TGTGCCAGCAGCCCCGGACTAGCAAACACCGGGGAGCTGTTTTTT. This gives the protein CASSPGLANTGELFF.

CDR3 sequence: CASSLSLTGGGYTF. CDR3 nucleotides: TGCGCCAGCAGCTTGAGTCTGACAGGGGGTGGCTACACCTTC. The J gene is TRBJ1-2, the V gene TRBV5-1, with 9 positions matching TRBD1. From germline, CDR1 is SGHRS and CDR2 YFSETQ. V shed 1 base and J 7 bases; nucleotides not matched to a gene: 5. The CDR3 spans 14 residues.

This chain joins TRBV18 and TRBJ1-2; D gene unclear. CDR1 KGHSH and CDR2 LQKENI come from the germline V gene. The CDR3 covers 13 residues. The ends were cut back, 6 bases at V and 4 bases at J, with 12 bases in the middle. The CDR3 sequence: CASSPDGIYGYTF. CDR3 coding DNA: TGTGCCAGCTCCCCTGACGGGATCTATGGCTACACCTTC.

The chain combines TRBV15 with TRBJ1-2; unclear D gene. This CDR3 is built from 15 residues. With 0 bases removed from V and 4 bases from J, the gap between germline ends came to 12 bases. Germline assignment: CDR1 LNHNV and CDR2 YYDKDF (reference sequence). The CDR3 DNA reads as TGTGCCACCAGCAGAGATAAGGAGGGAGGCTATGGCTACACCTTC. It specifies CATSRDKEGGYGYTF.

Here the CDR3 reads CASSERTSLNTGELFF. As DNA, the CDR3 is TGTGCCAGCAGCGAGAGGACTAGTTTAAACACCGGGGAGCTGTTTTTT. The genes are TRBV9 and TRBJ2-2; 7 nucleotides align to TRBD2. The germline CDR1 and CDR2 sequences are SGDLS and YYNGEE. This CDR3 has 16 residues. Trimming took 3 bases from V and 2 from J; bases not matched to a gene: 7.

The chain recombines TRBV19 with TRBJ2-7, with TRBD2 matching over 12 bases. Germline V gives CDR1 LNHDA, CDR2 SQIVND (reference sequence). The CDR3 length is 18 residues. J lost 0 bases, V lost 2 bases, and 8 bases had no gene match. CDR3 DNA sequence: TGTGCCAGTAGTATATTGGCTAGCGGGAGGGAAAGCTCCTACGAGCAGTACTTC. It encodes CASSILASGRESSYEQYF.

V is TRBV19 and J is TRBJ1-1; 11 nucleotides align to TRBD1. V shed 7 bases, J shed 1 base, and the junction held 5 bases outside the gene matches. This CDR3 region has 15 residues. From germline, CDR1 is LNHDA and CDR2 SQIVND (reference sequence). CDR3 coding DNA: TGTGCCAGTACGGACAGGGGGCGCGGGAACACTGAAGCTTTCTTT. Residues: CASTDRGRGNTEAFF.

The chain has TRBV28 and TRBJ2-1, with 9 positions matching TRBD2. Germline CDR1 reads MDHEN; CDR2 reads SYDVKM. The J segment lost 8 bases and the V segment lost 2 bases, leaving 7 bases of the junction unmatched. The length of the CDR3 is 15 residues. This CDR3 is CASSLGGRALDEQFF. CDR3 in DNA: TGTGCCAGCAGTTTAGGCGGGAGGGCCTTAGATGAGCAGTTCTTC.

V is TRBV7-9 and J is TRBJ2-3; 12 bases agree with TRBD2. V shed 5 bases and J 4 bases; nucleotides not matched to a gene: 7. The CDR3 is 16 amino acids. CDR1 is SEHNR and CDR2 is FQNEAQ in the germline V gene (reference sequence). The CDR3 protein is CASSPRTSGVSDTQYF. In nucleotides, the CDR3 is TGTGCCAGCAGCCCACGGACTAGCGGGGTTTCAGATACGCAGTATTTT.

The V call is TRBV5-4, the J call TRBJ1-2; perhaps TRBD1 as D (6 bases). V lost 4 bases and J 4 bases, leaving 14 bases between the germline ends. CDR1 and CDR2 from the germline V gene are SGHNT and YYREEE (reference sequence). This CDR3 spans 14 amino acids. The CDR3: CASSPAGQIYGYTF. Here the CDR3 DNA reads TGTGCCAGCAGCCCGGCCGGACAGATCTATGGCTACACCTTC.

V usage is TRBV28 and J usage is TRBJ1-1; D gene unclear. V lost 7 bases, J lost 6 bases, and 9 bases lay in between. Germline values: CDR1 MDHEN, CDR2 SYDVKM. This CDR3 spans 11 amino acids. CDR3 sequence reads: CASKTASEAFF. CDR3 in DNA: TGTGCCAGCAAAACTGCCTCTGAAGCTTTCTTT.

This chain links TRBV24-1 with TRBJ1-2; a possible D gene is TRBD1 (5 bases). CDR3 length equals 13 residues. V lost 9 bases to trimming and J lost 6 bases, with 16 bases between them. The germline V gene encodes CDR1 KGHDR and CDR2 SFDVKD. CDR3 sequence: CATYNGGTDGYTF. In nucleotides, the CDR3 is TGTGCCACCTATAACGGAGGGACGGATGGCTACACCTTC.

The genes are TRBV27 and TRBJ2-1; D remains unclear. The germline CDR1 and CDR2 sequences are MNHEY and SMNVEV (reference sequence). Trimming removed 6 bases from V and 5 bases from J, with 14 bases in between. The CDR3 has 14 residues. The CDR3 DNA sequence: TGTGCCAGCAGACCGGGTGGAACGGACAATGAGCAGTTCTTC. It translates to CASRPGGTDNEQFF.

This chain connects TRBV18 to TRBJ1-2; D might be TRBD1 (6 bases). CDR1 KGHSH and CDR2 LQKENI come from the germline V gene. The CDR3 is 14 amino acids. V dropped 2 bases and J dropped 7 bases, with 14 bases sitting between them. CDR3 in amino acids: CASSPEGQGSGYTF. The CDR3 DNA reads TGTGCCAGCTCACCAGAGGGCCAGGGGTCTGGCTACACCTTC.

V is TRBV6-5 and J is TRBJ2-2; no definite D call. Trimming pared 6 bases from V and 9 bases from J, leaving 11 bases between. CDR1 and CDR2 from the germline V gene are MNHEY and SVGAGI. The CDR3 sequence is 12 residues long. The CDR3 protein is CASRSQSWELFF. The DNA for the CDR3 is TGTGCCAGCAGGAGCCAATCTTGGGAGCTGTTTTTT.

Here the CDR3 DNA reads TGTGCCAGCAGTTTTGTCAGAATGAACACTGAAGCTTTCTTT. Encoded protein: CASSFVRMNTEAFF. The chain joins TRBV28 to TRBJ1-1; D is uncertain. The CDR3 runs 14 residues. Germline V gene lookup returns CDR1 MDHEN and CDR2 SYDVKM. The V gene lost 3 bases and the J gene lost 0 bases, with 8 bases spanning the gap.

The chain employs TRBV7-9 and TRBJ1-1, with a tentative D call TRBD1 (5 bases). This CDR3 region has 15 residues. Trimming removed 5 bases at V and 2 bases at J, with 15 bases between. The germline V gene has CDR1 SEHNR and CDR2 FQNEAQ (reference sequence). The CDR3 protein is CASSPPGGGNTEAFF. The DNA of the CDR3 is TGTGCCAGCAGCCCCCCGGGGGGTGGAAACACTGAAGCTTTCTTT.

The chain has TRBV10-3 and TRBJ2-1; TRBD2 aligns across 12 bases. The length of the CDR3 is 15 residues. Germline values: CDR1 ENHRY, CDR2 SYGVKD. V shed 6 bases and J 4 bases; nucleotides not matched to a gene: 4. CDR3 loop: CAISALAGGYNEQFF. CDR3 nucleotide sequence: TGTGCCATCAGCGCTCTAGCGGGAGGGTACAATGAGCAGTTCTTC.

V is TRBV7-8 and J is TRBJ1-1; D is perhaps TRBD1 (5 bases). This CDR3 is built from 13 residues. Per germline, CDR1 SGHVS and CDR2 FQNEAQ. Trimming pared 2 bases from V and 8 bases from J, leaving 12 bases between. This CDR3 is CASSLLGRGEAFF. The CDR3 DNA sequence: TGTGCCAGCAGCTTACTCGGACGGGGGGAAGCTTTCTTT.

This clone was seen a single time. The V and J genes are TRBV19 and TRBJ1-5; tentatively, D is TRBD1 (6 bases). The CDR3 length is 16 residues. Germline CDR1 reads LNHDA; CDR2 reads SQIVND (reference sequence). The V end lost 7 bases, the J end lost 0 bases, and 16 bases lay between the germline ends. The CDR3 spells CASTLTGAISNQPQHF. The CDR3 DNA is TGTGCCAGTACCTTGACAGGAGCCATTAGCAATCAGCCCCAGCATTTT.